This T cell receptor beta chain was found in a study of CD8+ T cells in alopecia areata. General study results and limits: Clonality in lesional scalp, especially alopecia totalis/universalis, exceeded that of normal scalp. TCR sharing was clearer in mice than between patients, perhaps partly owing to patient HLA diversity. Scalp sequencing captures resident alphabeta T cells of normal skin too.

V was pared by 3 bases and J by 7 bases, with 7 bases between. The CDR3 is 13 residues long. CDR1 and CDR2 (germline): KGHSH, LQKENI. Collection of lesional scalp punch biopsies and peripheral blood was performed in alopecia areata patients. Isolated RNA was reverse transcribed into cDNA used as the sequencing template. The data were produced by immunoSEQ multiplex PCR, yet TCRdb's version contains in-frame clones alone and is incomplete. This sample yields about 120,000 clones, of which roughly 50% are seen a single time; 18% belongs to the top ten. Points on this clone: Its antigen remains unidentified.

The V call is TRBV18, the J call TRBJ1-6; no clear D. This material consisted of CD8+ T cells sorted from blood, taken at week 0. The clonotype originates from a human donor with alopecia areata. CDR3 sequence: CASSPLSNSPLHF. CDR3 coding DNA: TGTGCCAGCTCACCCCTTTCGAATTCACCCCTCCACTTT.